A selection of T cell receptor beta chains follows, all from one sample in a study of blood T cells in healthy people across ages. TCRdb analysed the 5' RACE reads with MiXCR anew, one entry per CDR3 protein. The data show 750,000 to 950,000 distinct CDR3 sequences, 53% seen once. Sequencing used blood. These receptors were collected from a man older than 75 in good health. Both conserved end residues are part of each CDR3. The D gene is left open where the match is weak. Size is omitted from some rows. Given values are once, few, many or a class for expanded clones.

V	size	J	D	CDR3	DNA
TRBV24-1	many	TRBJ2-2	TRBD2	CATAGEGVGELFF	TGTGCCACGGCGGGAGAGGGAGTCGGGGAGCTGTTTTTT
TRBV2	-	TRBJ2-3	TRBD2	CASSVIESGTLTDTQYF	TGTGCCAGCAGTGTAATCGAGAGCGGGACCCTCACAGATACGCAGTATTTT
TRBV7-9	few	TRBJ1-5	TRBD1	CASSRDSKDQPQHF	TGTGCCAGCAGCAGGGACAGCAAAGATCAGCCCCAGCATTTT
TRBV7-8	-	TRBJ2-1	-	CASSLGISSSYNEQFF	TGTGCCAGCAGCTTAGGGATTTCTAGCTCCTACAATGAGCAGTTCTTC
TRBV6-5	-	TRBJ2-1	TRBD2	CASSVLAGGRNEQFF	TGTGCCAGCAGTGTACTAGCGGGAGGGCGGAATGAGCAGTTCTTC
TRBV9	-	TRBJ2-5	TRBD2	CASSVWGGYETQYF	TGTGCCAGCAGCGTATGGGGGGGGTATGAGACCCAGTACTTC
TRBV3-1	-	TRBJ2-6	-	CASSSKGPQSGANVLTF	TGTGCCAGCAGCTCAAAGGGGCCGCAATCTGGGGCCAACGTCCTGACTTTC
TRBV27	once	TRBJ1-6	-	CASSFSHNSPLHF	TGTGCCAGCAGCTTCAGTCACAATTCACCCCTCCACTTT
TRBV28	-	TRBJ2-7	TRBD2	CASGGSGSSYEQYF	TGTGCCAGCGGAGGCAGCGGGAGCTCCTACGAGCAGTACTTC
TRBV29-1	-	TRBJ2-5	-	CSGMGSQETQYF	TGCAGCGGGATGGGCAGCCAAGAGACCCAGTACTTC
TRBV6-2/TRBV6-3	-	TRBJ2-4	TRBD2	CASSYPKTSGNIQYF	TGTGCCAGCAGTTACCCCAAAACTAGCGGCAACATTCAGTACTTC
TRBV20-1	-	TRBJ2-3	TRBD2	CSASRLARTDTQYF	TGCAGTGCTAGCCGACTAGCGCGCACAGATACGCAGTATTTT
TRBV7-2	-	TRBJ2-7	TRBD2	CASSSPTSGANYEQYF	TGTGCCAGCAGCTCACCAACTAGCGGGGCCAACTACGAGCAGTACTTC
TRBV5-1	few	TRBJ2-1	TRBD1	CASSANSGTGNNEQFF	TGCGCCAGCAGCGCCAACTCCGGGACAGGTAACAATGAGCAGTTCTTC
TRBV7-2	-	TRBJ2-1	-	CASSLAWGPYNEQFF	TGTGCCAGCAGCTTAGCGTGGGGGCCCTACAATGAGCAGTTCTTC
TRBV24-1	-	TRBJ2-3	-	CATSDALYAYF	TGTGCCACCAGTGATGCTTTATACGCGTATTTT
TRBV3-1	few	TRBJ2-3	-	CASSQGAIPDTQYF	TGTGCCAGCAGCCAAGGGGCGATCCCAGATACGCAGTATTTT
TRBV12-3/TRBV12-4	-	TRBJ2-3	-	CASSRDSPDTQYF	TGTGCCAGCAGTCGGGACTCCCCAGATACGCAGTATTTT
TRBV5-1	-	TRBJ2-7	-	CASSLEGAWGEQYF	TGCGCCAGCAGCTTGGAGGGAGCCTGGGGCGAGCAGTACTTC
TRBV29-1	-	TRBJ2-1	-	CGGWEGSYNEQFF	TGCGGGGGCTGGGAGGGGTCCTACAATGAGCAGTTCTTC
TRBV5-1	-	TRBJ2-5	-	CASSQLDTLLETQYF	TGCGCCAGCAGCCAACTGGACACGCTGCTTGAGACCCAGTACTTC
TRBV10-3	-	TRBJ2-5	-	CAIGDGRETQYF	TGTGCCATCGGTGACGGGCGAGAGACCCAGTACTTC
TRBV9	-	TRBJ2-7	TRBD2	CASSVDTSGRGEQYF	TGTGCCAGCAGCGTAGATACTAGCGGGAGGGGCGAGCAGTACTTC
TRBV10-3	-	TRBJ2-1	-	CAISESGSGGHNEQFF	TGTGCCATCAGTGAGTCGGGGTCCGGTGGCCACAATGAGCAGTTCTTC
TRBV12-3/TRBV12-4	few	TRBJ2-5	TRBD1	CASSPTGGLETQYF	TGTGCCAGCAGTCCCACAGGGGGCTTAGAGACCCAGTACTTC
TRBV15	-	TRBJ1-2	-	CATSRDRGGPGGYTF	TGTGCCACCAGCAGAGACCGGGGTGGGCCAGGGGGCTACACCTTC
TRBV5-1	few	TRBJ2-5	TRBD1	CASSLVGQGGQETQYF	TGCGCCAGCAGCTTGGTCGGACAGGGGGGCCAAGAGACCCAGTACTTC
TRBV12-3/TRBV12-4	-	TRBJ2-4	TRBD1	CASSYLTGGAENIQYF	TGTGCCAGCAGTTACCTAACAGGGGGCGCCGAAAACATTCAGTACTTC
TRBV6-6	-	TRBJ1-4	-	CASSRKLGENEKLFF	TGTGCCAGCAGCCGAAAACTGGGGGAAAACGAAAAACTGTTTTTT
TRBV3-1	-	TRBJ2-1	-	CASSTPAASIGNEQFF	TGTGCCAGCAGCACTCCTGCGGCTAGCATAGGGAATGAGCAGTTCTTC
TRBV6-1	once	TRBJ1-6	-	CASQTEEASPLHF	TGTGCCAGCCAGACCGAAGAGGCTTCACCCCTCCACTTT
TRBV20-1	-	TRBJ2-1	TRBD2	CSGTSVYNERFF	TGCAGTGGGACTAGCGTCTACAATGAGCGGTTCTTC
TRBV20-1	-	TRBJ2-3	-	CSARDPSSADTQYF	TGCAGTGCTAGAGACCCTAGTTCGGCAGATACGCAGTATTTT
TRBV27	-	TRBJ2-7	TRBD2	CASSLSLAAYEQYF	TGTGCCAGCAGTTTATCGCTAGCGGCCTACGAGCAGTACTTC
TRBV13	-	TRBJ2-7	TRBD1	CASSFTGLGQGVVYEQYF	TGTGCCAGCAGCTTTACCGGATTAGGACAGGGGGTGGTTTACGAGCAGTACTTC
TRBV29-1	-	TRBJ1-2	TRBD1	CSVVGRGPLTSGYTF	TGCAGCGTTGTGGGCAGGGGGCCCCTCACTTCGGGCTACACCTTC
TRBV25-1	few	TRBJ2-7	TRBD1	CASRGTGFSYEQYF	TGTGCCAGCAGGGGGACAGGGTTCTCCTACGAGCAGTACTTC
TRBV6-5	-	TRBJ2-7	TRBD1	CASSPPGTVVSYEQYF	TGTGCCAGCAGTCCCCCCGGGACAGTGGTCTCCTACGAGCAGTACTTC
TRBV29-1	many	TRBJ2-3	-	CSVDQAGRGPPDTQYF	TGCAGCGTTGATCAAGCTGGGAGGGGGCCGCCAGATACGCAGTATTTT
TRBV5-1	-	TRBJ1-2	-	CASSPRGAGYGYTF	TGCGCCAGCAGCCCTCGGGGGGCAGGGTATGGCTACACCTTC
TRBV6-6	-	TRBJ2-3	-	CASSQDRDAYF	TGTGCCAGCAGCCAAGACAGAGACGCGTATTTT
TRBV6-2/TRBV6-3	-	TRBJ2-6	-	CATAGLNSGANVLTF	TGTGCCACAGCCGGACTGAACTCTGGGGCCAACGTCCTGACTTTC
TRBV14	-	TRBJ2-1	TRBD2	CASRRGGLGYNEQFF	TGTGCCAGCAGGAGAGGGGGACTAGGGTACAATGAGCAGTTCTTC
TRBV27	few	TRBJ2-7	TRBD2	CASSLLGRGGTYEQYF	TGTGCCAGCAGTTTACTGGGGAGGGGAGGCACCTACGAGCAGTACTTC
TRBV5-1	few	TRBJ2-7	-	CASSLVQLSEQYF	TGCGCCAGCAGCTTGGTTCAGCTTAGCGAGCAGTACTTC